These 2 T cell receptor beta chains originate from one sample sequenced in a study of cytomegalovirus exposure and HLA in healthy donors. The PCR had 60 Vbeta and 13 Jbeta primers. Clones were sequenced by immunoSEQ multiplex PCR, and TCRdb holds only the in-frame ones, with some missing. The sample carries some 100,000 clones, about 81% recorded once. Sequenced material: PBMCs. Source of these receptors: a man younger than 30 in good health and CMV-seronegative.

The chain joins TRBV5-4 to TRBJ2-5; D may be TRBD2 (5 bases). The germline CDR1 and CDR2 sequences are SGHNT and YYREEE (reference sequence). Trimming removed 3 bases at V and 3 bases at J, with 12 bases between. The CDR3 consists of 14 residues. The CDR3 nucleotides are TGTGCCAGCAGCTCCAGAGACGGGAAAGAGACCCAGTACTTC. Amino acids: CASSSRDGKETQYF.

The chain joins TRBV9 to TRBJ2-1; tentatively, D is TRBD2 (6 bases). In germline, CDR1 is SGDLS, CDR2 YYNGEE. V lost 7 bases, J lost 1 base, and 9 bases lay in between. The length of the CDR3 is 13 residues. The CDR3 bases are TGTGCCAGCGGGGGGTGGTCCTACAATGAGCAGTTCTTC. Its protein is CASGGWSYNEQFF.